Listed below are T cell receptor beta chains from one sample, sequenced in a study of T cells in Graves' hyperthyroidism and ophthalmopathy. TCRdb used MiXCR to reprocess the multiplex PCR reads, holding one entry per CDR3 protein. The sample includes hundreds of thousands of distinct CDR3 sequences, 45% of them seen just once. Sequencing was carried out using peripheral blood or thyroid tissue (not recorded which). The receptors derive from an adult man with Graves' disease, either hyperthyroidism or ophthalmopathy (not recorded which). Each CDR3 is given with its conserved first and last residue. Fields, in order: V gene, J gene, D gene, clone size, CDR3 DNA, CDR3 protein. The D gene is left open where the match is weak. Expanded clones get a size class; other rows say once, few or many, or leave the size out.

>TRBV5-1|TRBJ1-5|.|.
TGTGCCAGCAGTGAGCGAAGGAGCCAAGAGACCCAGCATTTT
CASSERRSQETQHF
>TRBV20-1|TRBJ2-5|.|.
TGCAGTGCTAGGGGGGGCCTGGGGGATAGAGGGCAAGAGACCCAGTACTTC
CSARGGLGDRGQETQYF
>TRBV10-3|TRBJ1-1|TRBD1|.
TGTGCCATCAGTGAGCAGAAACCGTTAGCAGGGGGATTGAACACTGAAGCTTTCTTT
CAISEQKPLAGGLNTEAFF
>TRBV13|TRBJ1-1|TRBD1|.
TGTGCCAGCAGCTTCCGGGACAGGGGAGGAACTGAAGCTTTCTTT
CASSFRDRGGTEAFF
>TRBV9|TRBJ1-2|TRBD1|few
TGTGCCAGCAGCCCCCGGGACAGCACCGGAGAGGACTACACCTTC
CASSPRDSTGEDYTF
>TRBV5-1|TRBJ1-1|.|.
TGTGCCAGCAGCCAAGGGGGAGTAGGGCGGACTGAAGCTTTCTTT
CASSQGGVGRTEAFF
>TRBV10-3|TRBJ2-7|.|once
TGTGCCATCAGTGGGGTAGAGAGAGATTACGAGCAGTACTTC
CAISGVERDYEQYF
>TRBV25-1|TRBJ1-1|.|.
TGTGCCAGCAGTGCCCGAGAGGCGACGAACACTGAAGCTTTCTTT
CASSAREATNTEAFF
>TRBV5-1|TRBJ2-5|TRBD2|few
TGCGCCAGCAGCATACAACCCGGGACTAGAGAGACCCAGTACTTC
CASSIQPGTRETQYF
>TRBV5-1|TRBJ2-5|TRBD1|few
TGCGCCAGCAGCGATCCCGACGGGGACAGTCAAGAGACCCAGTACTTC
CASSDPDGDSQETQYF
>TRBV6-5|TRBJ2-2|TRBD2|.
TGTGCCAGCAGTTACGCTAGCGGGGGGGTGGGGACCGGGGAGCTGTTTTTT
CASSYASGGVGTGELFF
>TRBV24-1|TRBJ1-6|TRBD1|.
TGTGCCAGTGCCGGGACAGGGGGATCACCCCTCCACTTT
CASAGTGGSPLHF
>TRBV29-1|TRBJ1-1|.|.
TGCAGCGTTGTACAGGGCGGAGGCACTGAAGCTTTCTTT
CSVVQGGGTEAFF
>TRBV7-2|TRBJ2-7|.|.
TGTGCCAGCAGCTTAGATGTACCCGGGGCCGAGCAGTACTTC
CASSLDVPGAEQYF
>TRBV7-2|TRBJ1-1|.|many
TGTGCCAGCAGCTTAGATGGGCAGTACACTGAAGCTTTCTTT
CASSLDGQYTEAFF
>TRBV7-6|TRBJ1-1|.|.
TGTGCCAGCAGTTCCAAAACCGACATATTGAACACTGAAGCTTTCTTT
CASSSKTDILNTEAFF
>TRBV19|TRBJ1-2|TRBD1|.
TGTGCCAGTAGTATGGGACAGGAGGCTAACTATGGCTACACCTTC
CASSMGQEANYGYTF
>TRBV20-1|TRBJ2-7|.|.
TGCAGTGCGGCGACAGGAGGAGGTGGGCAGTACTTC
CSAATGGGGQYF
>TRBV19|TRBJ1-2|.|few
TGTGCCAGTAGTATAGATGGCGGGATGGATGGCTACACCTTC
CASSIDGGMDGYTF
>TRBV12-3/TRBV12-4|TRBJ1-1|.|few
TGTGCCAGCAGCTGGGCGTACACTGAAGCTTTCTTT
CASSWAYTEAFF